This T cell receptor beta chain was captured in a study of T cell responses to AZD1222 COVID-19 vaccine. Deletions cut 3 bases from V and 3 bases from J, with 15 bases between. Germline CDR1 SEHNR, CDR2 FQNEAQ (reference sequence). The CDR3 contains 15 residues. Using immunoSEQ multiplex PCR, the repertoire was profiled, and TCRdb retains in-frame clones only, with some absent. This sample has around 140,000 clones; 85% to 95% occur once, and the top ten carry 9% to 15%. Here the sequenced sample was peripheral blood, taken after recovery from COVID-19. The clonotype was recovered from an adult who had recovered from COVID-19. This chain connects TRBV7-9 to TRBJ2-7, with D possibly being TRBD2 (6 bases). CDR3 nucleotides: TGTGCCAGCAGCTTGGGGCTAGCGAAAAACTACGAGCAGTACTTC. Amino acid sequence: CASSLGLAKNYEQYF.